This TCR beta chain is from a study of cytomegalovirus exposure and HLA in healthy donors. Germline V gene data show CDR1 as SEHNR and CDR2 as FQNEAQ (reference sequence). This CDR3 region has 14 residues. After removal of 6 bases from V and 6 bases from J, the junction contained 8 bases not matched to a gene. The PCR used 60 Vbeta and 13 Jbeta primers. Measured with immunoSEQ multiplex PCR; TCRdb has only the in-frame clones, and not every one. The table shows 80,000 to 100,000 clones, with approximately 82% occurring only once. The sequenced sample was PBMCs. The chain uses TRBV7-9 and TRBJ1-5; 7 nucleotides match TRBD1. This sequence originates from a female donor in good health and CMV-seropositive. For the CDR3, the DNA is TGTGCCAGCAGTACAGTAGGGGGCGGTCAGCCCCAGCATTTT. It specifies CASSTVGGGQPQHF.